The rows below give T cell receptor beta chains drawn from one sample of a study of identical twins. TCRdb ran MiXCR on the 5' RACE reads and lists one entry per CDR3 protein. The sample lists approximately 690,000 distinct CDR3 sequences; approximately 6% were seen once. The sequencing input was naive T cells sorted from blood. Receptors were obtained from a man aged 18 to 30 in good health. The CDR3 runs from the conserved cysteine through the conserved F or W. D genes are given only for firm matches. Where a row states a size, it is once, few, many or the class of an expanded clone; other rows omit it.

size,V,D,J,CDR3,DNA
few,TRBV12-3/TRBV12-4,.,TRBJ2-6,CASSLTPSGANVLTF,TGTGCCAGCAGTTTAACCCCCTCTGGGGCCAACGTCCTGACTTTC
few,TRBV15,.,TRBJ2-5,CATSRDPETQYF,TGTGCCACCAGCAGAGACCCGGAGACCCAGTACTTC
.,TRBV6-1,.,TRBJ1-3,CASSDQGREAIYF,TGTGCCAGCAGTGACCAAGGCCGGGAGGCCATATATTTT
many,TRBV5-1,.,TRBJ2-3,CASSPSPSDTQYF,TGCGCCAGCAGCCCGAGCCCGTCGGATACGCAGTATTTT
few,TRBV7-9,TRBD2,TRBJ2-1,CASSSERGFYNEQFF,TGTGCCAGCAGCTCCGAGCGGGGCTTCTACAATGAGCAGTTCTTC
.,TRBV7-9,.,TRBJ2-3,CASSLALKDTQYF,TGTGCCAGCAGCTTAGCGCTAAAAGATACGCAGTATTTT
many,TRBV20-1,TRBD2,TRBJ2-7,CSPSGGSYEQYF,TGCAGTCCGAGCGGGGGCTCCTACGAGCAGTACTTC
many,TRBV25-1,TRBD1,TRBJ1-1,CASSGTGMNTEAFF,TGTGCCAGCAGTGGGACAGGGATGAACACTGAAGCTTTCTTT
once,TRBV29-1,TRBD2,TRBJ2-1,CSVDGGRTYNEQFF,TGCAGCGTTGATGGCGGGAGGACCTACAATGAGCAGTTCTTC
many,TRBV5-1,TRBD2,TRBJ2-1,CASSLGLAGAFNNEQFF,TGCGCCAGCAGCCTGGGACTAGCGGGAGCTTTCAACAATGAGCAGTTCTTC
.,TRBV7-9,TRBD2,TRBJ2-1,CASSLGGLAGVWNEQFF,TGTGCCAGCAGCTTAGGGGGACTAGCGGGAGTATGGAATGAGCAGTTCTTC
.,TRBV30,.,TRBJ2-1,CAWSPERDEQFF,TGTGCCTGGAGCCCGGAGAGGGATGAGCAGTTCTTC
many,TRBV25-1,TRBD2,TRBJ2-1,CASGLAGGSYNEQFF,TGTGCCAGCGGCCTAGCGGGAGGCTCCTACAATGAGCAGTTCTTC
many,TRBV5-1,TRBD1,TRBJ2-1,CASRSDREEQFF,TGCGCCAGCAGATCCGACAGGGAGGAGCAGTTCTTC
.,TRBV14,.,TRBJ2-1,CASSQGDSRLNEQFF,TGTGCCAGCAGCCAAGGAGACTCCCGTCTGAATGAGCAGTTCTTC
many,TRBV5-1,TRBD2,TRBJ2-3,CASTSLVAGVNTDTQYF,TGCGCCAGCACCTCCCTTGTCGCGGGGGTCAACACAGATACGCAGTATTTT
.,TRBV7-2,TRBD1,TRBJ1-1,CASSAQGARNTEAFF,TGTGCCAGCAGCGCCCAGGGGGCGCGGAACACTGAAGCTTTCTTT
many,TRBV7-2,.,TRBJ2-3,CASRQGTTDTQYF,TGTGCCAGCCGGCAGGGAACCACAGATACGCAGTATTTT
many,TRBV15,TRBD1,TRBJ1-1,CATSRPGQGVAEAFF,TGTGCCACCAGCAGACCGGGACAGGGTGTAGCTGAAGCTTTCTTT
.,TRBV27,TRBD1,TRBJ2-3,CASGSLPDRGDTQYF,TGTGCCAGCGGATCTCTGCCCGACAGGGGAGATACGCAGTATTTT
few,TRBV27,TRBD1,TRBJ2-1,CASSLSPRQGPSPIPYNEQFF,TGTGCCAGCAGTTTAAGCCCCAGACAGGGACCCAGCCCTATACCCTACAATGAGCAGTTCTTC
few,TRBV11-1,.,TRBJ2-1,CASSRKPEGEQFF,TGTGCCAGCAGCCGCAAACCCGAGGGTGAGCAGTTCTTC
.,TRBV4-1,TRBD2,TRBJ2-1,CASSRLKAGGPNEQFF,TGCGCCAGCAGCCGATTAAAAGCGGGAGGGCCCAATGAGCAGTTCTTC
.,TRBV13,TRBD1,TRBJ2-7,CASSSGTGVDEQYF,TGTGCCAGCAGCTCCGGGACAGGGGTTGACGAGCAGTACTTC
many,TRBV28,.,TRBJ2-7,CASSFVGIGSYEQYF,TGTGCCAGCAGTTTTGTTGGGATTGGCTCCTACGAGCAGTACTTC
many,TRBV5-5,.,TRBJ2-1,CASSLVGHEQFF,TGTGCCAGCAGCTTGGTAGGGCATGAGCAGTTCTTC
few,TRBV24-1,TRBD2,TRBJ2-1,CATSSGSWNEQFF,TGTGCCACCAGTAGCGGGAGTTGGAATGAGCAGTTCTTC
few,TRBV24-1,TRBD2,TRBJ2-1,CATSPAGGYNEQFF,TGTGCCACCTCCCCAGCGGGAGGTTACAATGAGCAGTTCTTC
many,TRBV5-1,.,TRBJ2-3,CASSSSASDTQYF,TGCGCCAGCAGCTCGTCAGCGTCAGATACGCAGTATTTT